What follows are 16 T cell receptor beta chains derived from one specimen sequenced in a study of T cells in Graves' hyperthyroidism and ophthalmopathy. TCR beta CDR3 regions were amplified from RNA transcripts. The HTBI set primed first-round TCR CDR3 RT-PCR. TCRdb re-analysed the multiplex PCR reads in MiXCR, keeping a single row per CDR3 protein. The data show about 400,000 distinct CDR3 sequences, with roughly 15% seen just once and about 20% held by the top ten. The sequenced sample was blood. The source is a woman in her 30s with Graves' ophthalmopathy.

This clonotype was found many times. The rearrangement uses TRBV4-1 and TRBJ2-7; D not certain. The V end was cut by 2 bases, the J end by 7 bases, with 12 bases between. This CDR3 is 13 amino acids long. In germline, CDR1 is MGHRA, CDR2 YSYEKL. The chain's CDR3 is CASSQRRIGEQYF. The DNA of the CDR3 is TGCGCCAGCAGCCAACGCCGCATCGGGGAGCAGTACTTC.

This clonotype appeared many times. This chain links TRBV29-1 with TRBJ2-2; D is possibly TRBD2 (5 bases). CDR1 SQVTM and CDR2 ANQGSEA come from the germline V gene. This CDR3 contains 14 residues. Trimming shortened V by 5 bases and J by 0 bases, and 10 bases separated the two germline ends. The CDR3 here is CSVRGLANTGELFF. The CDR3, as DNA: TGCAGCGTTCGCGGGTTGGCGAACACCGGGGAGCTGTTTTTT.

This clonotype was seen repeatedly, ten times or more. The rearrangement links TRBV20-1 to TRBJ2-4, with TRBD1 as a possible D gene (6 bases). Germline CDR1 is DFQATT and CDR2 is SNEGSKA (reference sequence). Trimming removed 0 bases at V and 8 bases at J, with 23 bases between. The CDR3 sequence is 17 residues long. The chain's CDR3 is CSARDRLVGAQGYIQYF. CDR3 sequence (DNA): TGCAGTGCTAGAGATAGGTTGGTGGGGGCCCAAGGGTACATTCAGTACTTC.

This clonotype was seen at least ten times. The DNA of the CDR3 is TGTGCCACCAGCAGGCCGGTGGGGTTACGGAACACTGAAGCTTTCTTT. The encoded protein is CATSRPVGLRNTEAFF. This sequence joins TRBV15 and TRBJ1-1; the D is unclear. Per the germline V gene, CDR1 is LNHNV and CDR2 is YYDKDF (reference sequence). The CDR3 is made up of 16 amino acids. The V and J ends lost 3 bases and 1 base respectively, with 15 bases between them.

In its sample, this clonotype was seen many times. The gene calls are TRBV3-1 and TRBJ2-1, with D hard to call. Per the germline V gene, CDR1 is LGHDT and CDR2 is YNNKEL (reference sequence). Trimming left V 2 bases short and J 4 bases short, with 6 bases between. The CDR3 covers 13 residues. CDR3 sequence reads: CASSQRQYNEQFF. DNA of the CDR3: TGTGCCAGCAGCCAACGGCAGTACAATGAGCAGTTCTTC.

The table lists this clonotype with many counts. This chain connects TRBV3-1 to TRBJ1-4; D is uncertain. Germline CDR1 and CDR2: LGHDT and YNNKEL (reference sequence). Deletions cut 4 bases from V and 2 bases from J, with 8 bases between. This CDR3 spans 14 amino acids. The CDR3 is CASSPPGTNEKLFF. As DNA, the CDR3 is TGTGCCAGCAGCCCACCGGGGACTAATGAAAAACTGTTTTTT.

This clonotype showed up many times. The chain employs TRBV30 and TRBJ1-1, with TRBD1 as a possible D gene (6 bases). Germline CDR1 GTSNPN, CDR2 SVGIG (reference sequence). V lost 2 bases, J lost 3 bases, and 16 bases lay in between. The CDR3 is 15 amino acids. The CDR3 region is CAWSIWGASDTEAFF. The CDR3 DNA sequence: TGTGCCTGGAGTATCTGGGGGGCAAGCGACACTGAAGCTTTCTTT.

This clonotype was seen ten or more times. The chain joins TRBV7-9 to TRBJ2-1, with D possibly TRBD2 on 5 matching bases. Germline-derived CDR1 and CDR2 are SEHNR and FQNEAQ (reference sequence). The CDR3 sequence is 14 residues long. The V end lost 5 bases, the J end lost 11 bases, and 19 bases lay between the germline ends. The CDR3 sequence: CASSPDLPWRKQFF. For the CDR3, the DNA is TGTGCCAGCAGCCCCGATCTCCCTTGGAGGAAGCAGTTCTTC.

This clonotype has more than one count but fewer than ten. One junction end does not reproduce the germline sequence, and a read error may be involved. This rearrangement joins TRBV7-7 to TRBJ2-2; D is uncertain. Germline CDR1 reads SSHAT; CDR2 reads FNYEAQ (reference sequence). This CDR3 contains 14 residues. The CDR3 region is CASSLGGRSGELFF. The DNA for the CDR3 is TGTGCTAGCAGCTTAGGCGGCAGGTCCGGGGAGCTGTTTTTT. The entire variable domain, with the rest obtained from reference TRBV7-7 and TRBJ2-2, is as follows: GAGVSQSPRYKVTKRGQDVTLRCDPISSHATLYWYQQALGQGPEFLTYFNYEAQPDKSGLPSDRFSAERPEGSISTLTIQRTEQRDSAMYRCASSLGGRSGELFFGEGSRLTVL.

The chain couples TRBV7-9 to TRBJ2-5; D is ambiguous. CDR1 is SEHNR, CDR2 FQNEAQ, per germline (reference sequence). The CDR3 runs 14 residues. V was clipped by 3 bases and J by 1 base, with 9 bases between them. CDR3: CASSFAVSQETQYF. CDR3 nucleotide sequence: TGTGCCAGCAGCTTCGCTGTGAGCCAAGAGACCCAGTACTTC.

This clonotype was observed many times. An end of the junction does not agree with germline; a read error may underlie this. V and J are TRBV20-1 and TRBJ1-6; D is undetermined. Germline CDR1 DFQATT, CDR2 SNEGSKA (reference sequence). This CDR3 is 13 amino acids long. CDR3: CSASGSYNSPLHF. The CDR3 DNA follows: TGCAGCGCTAGCGGCTCCTATAATTCACCCCTCCACTTT.

This clonotype was recorded at least ten times. The chain couples TRBV30 to TRBJ2-3; no definite D call. The germline CDR1 and CDR2 sequences are GTSNPN and SVGIG (reference sequence). V gave up 0 bases and J gave up 1 base, with 8 bases separating them. The CDR3 is 14 residues long. CDR3 sequence reads: CAWSVRAGTDTQYF. In DNA form, the CDR3 reads TGTGCCTGGAGTGTTAGGGCGGGCACAGATACGCAGTATTTT.

The table lists this clonotype with many counts. The gene calls are TRBV6-1 and TRBJ2-2; D remains ambiguous. CDR1 MNHNS and CDR2 SASEGT come from the germline V gene. The CDR3 runs to 13 residues. V dropped 6 bases and J dropped 0 bases, with 5 bases sitting between them. The CDR3 coding sequence is TGTGCCAGCAGCAATTCGAACACCGGGGAGCTGTTTTTT. Protein: CASSNSNTGELFF.

The J gene is TRBJ2-3, the V gene TRBV5-1; unclear D gene. The CDR3 contains 14 residues. Germline V gene data show CDR1 as SGHRS and CDR2 as YFSETQ. V shed 6 bases and J shed 2 bases, with 13 bases lying between them. DNA for the CDR3: TGCGCCAGCAAGTGGTCGGCAGACACAGATACGCAGTATTTT. Amino acids: CASKWSADTDTQYF.

This clonotype was observed at least ten times. The chain employs TRBV7-8 and TRBJ2-1; D not resolved. This CDR3 has 14 amino acids. The V end lost 2 bases, the J end lost 6 bases, and 11 bases lay between the germline ends. Germline V gene lookup returns CDR1 SGHVS and CDR2 FQNEAQ. For the CDR3, the DNA is TGTGCCAGCAGCTTAATAACTGGTGCCAATGAGCAGTTCTTC. Amino acid sequence: CASSLITGANEQFF.

This clonotype occurred many times. The rearrangement links TRBV6-2 or TRBV6-3 to TRBJ1-1; no definite D call. CDR3 length: 13 residues. Germline CDR1 and CDR2: MNHEY and SVGEGT. The ends were cut back, 4 bases at V and 0 bases at J, with 6 bases in the middle. CDR3 nucleotides: TGTGCCAGCAGTTTCAGAGTGAACACTGAAGCTTTCTTT. Amino acid sequence: CASSFRVNTEAFF.